A single T cell receptor beta chain is shown here with its context. This sample is drawn from a study of technical replicates of blood from several donors. Some clones are missing from TCRdb's copy, which holds only in-frame ones; the method was immunoSEQ multiplex PCR. The profile covers nearly 80,000 clones, with around 96% appearing a single time and roughly 0.33% taken by the ten largest. Germline V gene data show CDR1 as MGHDK and CDR2 as SYGVNS. V lost 5 bases and J lost 3, with 14 bases in between. CDR3 length equals 16 residues. V gene TRBV25-1 combines with J gene TRBJ2-6, with D possibly being TRBD1 (6 bases). The clonotype was recovered from a human donor in good health. Sequenced: T cells isolated from PBMCs. The DNA of the CDR3 is TGTGCCAGCAGTCAGACAGGTACCGGTGGGGCCAACGTCCTGACTTTC. Its protein is CASSQTGTGGANVLTF.